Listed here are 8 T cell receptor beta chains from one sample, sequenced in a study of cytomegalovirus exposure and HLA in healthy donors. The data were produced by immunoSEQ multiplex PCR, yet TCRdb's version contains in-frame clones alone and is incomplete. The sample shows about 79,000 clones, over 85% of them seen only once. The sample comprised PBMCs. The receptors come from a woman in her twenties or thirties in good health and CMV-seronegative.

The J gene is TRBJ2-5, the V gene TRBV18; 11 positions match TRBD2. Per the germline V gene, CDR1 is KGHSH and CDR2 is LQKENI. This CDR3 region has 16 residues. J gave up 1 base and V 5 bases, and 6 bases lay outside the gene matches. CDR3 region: CASSAGLAASQETQYF. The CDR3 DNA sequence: TGTGCCAGCTCAGCGGGACTAGCGGCGAGCCAAGAGACCCAGTACTTC.

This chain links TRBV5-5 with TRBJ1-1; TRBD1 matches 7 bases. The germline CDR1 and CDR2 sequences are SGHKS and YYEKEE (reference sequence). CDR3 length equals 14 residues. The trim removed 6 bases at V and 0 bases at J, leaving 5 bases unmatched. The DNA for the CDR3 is TGTGCCAGCACAGCGACAGGGATGAACACTGAAGCTTTCTTT. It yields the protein CASTATGMNTEAFF. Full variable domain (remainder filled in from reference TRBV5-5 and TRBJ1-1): DAGVTQSPTHLIKTRGQQVTLRCSPISGHKSVSWYQQVLGQGPQFIFQYYEKEERGRGNFPDRFSARQFPNYSSELNVNALLLGDSALYLCASTATGMNTEAFFGQGTRLTVV.

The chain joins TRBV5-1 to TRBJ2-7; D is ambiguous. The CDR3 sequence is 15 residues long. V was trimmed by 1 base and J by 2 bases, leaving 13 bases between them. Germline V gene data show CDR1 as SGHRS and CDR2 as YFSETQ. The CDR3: CASSLKAGDTYEQYF. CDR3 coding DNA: TGCGCCAGCAGCTTGAAGGCAGGTGATACCTACGAGCAGTACTTC.

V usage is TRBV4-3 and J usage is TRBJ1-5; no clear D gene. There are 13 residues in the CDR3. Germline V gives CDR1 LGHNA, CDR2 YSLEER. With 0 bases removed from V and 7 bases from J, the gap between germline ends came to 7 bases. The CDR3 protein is CASSQDPSQPQHF. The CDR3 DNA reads TGCGCCAGCAGCCAAGATCCGTCCCAGCCCCAGCATTTT.

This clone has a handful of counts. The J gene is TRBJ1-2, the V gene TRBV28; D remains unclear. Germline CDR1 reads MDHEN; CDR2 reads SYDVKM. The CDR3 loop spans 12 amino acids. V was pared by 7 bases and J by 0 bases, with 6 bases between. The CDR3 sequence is CASTIANYGYTF. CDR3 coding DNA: TGTGCCAGCACCATAGCTAACTATGGCTACACCTTC.

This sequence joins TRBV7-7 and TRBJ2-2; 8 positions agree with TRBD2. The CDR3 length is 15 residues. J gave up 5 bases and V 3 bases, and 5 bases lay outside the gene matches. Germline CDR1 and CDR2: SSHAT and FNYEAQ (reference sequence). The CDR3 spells CASSLTGGLTGELFF. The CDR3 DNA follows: TGTGCCAGCAGCTTGACGGGGGGGCTAACCGGGGAGCTGTTTTTT.

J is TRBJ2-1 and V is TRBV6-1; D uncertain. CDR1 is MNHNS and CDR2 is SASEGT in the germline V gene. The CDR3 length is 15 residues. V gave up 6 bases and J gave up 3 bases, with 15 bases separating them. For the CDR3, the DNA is TGTGCCAGCAGGAACTCGCATATAAACTACAATGAGCAGTTCTTC. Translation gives CASRNSHINYNEQFF.

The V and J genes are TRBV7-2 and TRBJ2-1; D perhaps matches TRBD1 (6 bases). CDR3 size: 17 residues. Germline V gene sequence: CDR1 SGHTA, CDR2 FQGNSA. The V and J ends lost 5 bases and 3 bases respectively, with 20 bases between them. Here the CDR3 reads CASSLMRQGLNYNEQFF. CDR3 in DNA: TGTGCCAGCAGCCTTATGAGGCAGGGGCTCAACTACAATGAGCAGTTCTTC. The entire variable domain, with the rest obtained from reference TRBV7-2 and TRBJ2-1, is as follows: GAGVSQSPSNKVTEKGKDVELRCDPISGHTALYWYRQSLGQGLEFLIYFQGNSAPDKSGLPSDRFSAERTGGSVSTLTIQRTQQEDSAVYLCASSLMRQGLNYNEQFFGPGTRLTVL.